Following are 17 T cell receptor beta chains from one sample sequenced in a study of cytomegalovirus exposure and HLA in healthy donors. The table came from immunoSEQ multiplex PCR; TCRdb's copy has only in-frame clones and leaves some out. Of about 63,000 clones in the sample, approximately 95% are singletons; the top ten hold about 6.5%. Sequencing was done on a sample of PBMCs. These receptors came from a woman aged 18 to 35 in good health and CMV-seropositive.

This rearrangement joins TRBV2 to TRBJ2-2, with TRBD1 as a possible D gene (5 bases). V shed 6 bases and J shed 7 bases, with 12 bases lying between them. The CDR3 covers 13 residues. Per germline, CDR1 SNHLY and CDR2 FYNNEI. The CDR3 nucleotides are TGTGCCAGCAGATCGCAGGGTTTCGGGGAGCTGTTTTTT. Translation gives CASRSQGFGELFF.

The chain carries TRBV2 and TRBJ1-2; 7 bases line up with TRBD1. Trimming took 6 bases from V and 7 from J; bases not matched to a gene: 2. This CDR3 region has 11 residues. Germline V gene lookup returns CDR1 SNHLY and CDR2 FYNNEI. CDR3 amino acids: CASSRTGGYTF. The CDR3 DNA reads TGTGCCAGCAGCCGGACAGGTGGCTACACCTTC.

The rearrangement joins TRBV28 to TRBJ1-2; a possible D gene is TRBD1 (5 bases). V was pared by 6 bases and J by 11 bases, with 19 bases between. Per germline, CDR1 MDHEN and CDR2 SYDVKM. The CDR3 covers 13 residues. The CDR3, as DNA: TGTGCCAGCAGAAAGGGGTCCCTTCTGCGGTACACCTTC. Translated: CASRKGSLLRYTF.

The rearrangement links TRBV13 to TRBJ2-7, with D perhaps TRBD2 (5 bases). The CDR3 contains 15 residues. Germline V gives CDR1 PRHDT, CDR2 FYEKMQ (reference sequence). Trimming took off 5 bases at V and 7 bases at J, with 21 bases between the two ends. Here the CDR3 DNA reads TGTGCCAGCAGCAGCCGGACGGGGTCCTACGAAGAGCAGTACTTC. Its protein product is CASSSRTGSYEEQYF.

This clone was recorded a few times. This chain connects TRBV6-5 to TRBJ2-7; maybe TRBD2 (6 bases). The germline gives CDR1 MNHEY, CDR2 SVGAGI. The V end lost 3 bases, the J end lost 2 bases, and 11 bases lay between the germline ends. The CDR3 loop spans 14 amino acids. CDR3: CASSYGGGTYEQYF. CDR3 nucleotide sequence: TGTGCCAGCAGTTATGGTGGGGGGACCTACGAGCAGTACTTC.

J is TRBJ2-7 and V is TRBV7-2, with TRBD2 identical over 10 bases. The CDR3 is 14 residues long. Germline loops: CDR1 SGHTA, CDR2 FQGNSA. J lost 7 bases, V lost 6 bases, and 9 bases had no gene match. In DNA form, the CDR3 reads TGTGCCAGCAGGGAAGCGGGGGGGCCATTTGAGCAGTACTTC. Its protein is CASREAGGPFEQYF.

The V call is TRBV6-5, the J call TRBJ1-5, with 7 bases that match TRBD1. CDR3 length: 14 residues. Looked up from germline, CDR1 is MNHEY and CDR2 is SVGAGI. J lost 4 bases, V lost 2 bases, and 2 bases had no gene match. CDR3 loop: CASSYQGVNQPQHF. The CDR3 DNA sequence: TGTGCCAGCAGTTACCAGGGGGTGAATCAGCCCCAGCATTTT.

The CDR3 bases are TGTGCCAGCAGTTCTCCGGGAGTGAACACTGAAGCTTTCTTT. It specifies CASSSPGVNTEAFF. V and J are TRBV6-5 and TRBJ1-1; D remains unclear. CDR1 MNHEY and CDR2 SVGAGI come from the germline V gene. The CDR3 extends over 14 amino acids. Trimming left V 4 bases short and J 0 bases short, with 9 bases between.

The chain joins TRBV7-2 to TRBJ1-1; D unresolved. There are 13 residues in the CDR3. Per the germline V gene, CDR1 is SGHTA and CDR2 is FQGNSA. V dropped 7 bases and J dropped 4 bases, with 13 bases sitting between them. The CDR3 DNA follows: TGTGCCAGCACTCCATTAACCGGCACTGAAGCTTTCTTT. Its translation is CASTPLTGTEAFF.

V usage is TRBV25-1 and J usage is TRBJ1-6; D gene uncertain. Trimming stripped 1 base from V and 0 bases from J, with 4 bases between. Germline V CDR1 and CDR2: MGHDK, SYGVNS. The length of the CDR3 is 15 residues. The CDR3 reads CASSEWSSYNSPLHF. The CDR3 coding sequence is TGTGCCAGCAGTGAATGGAGCTCCTATAATTCACCCCTCCACTTT.

The chain combines TRBV27 with TRBJ2-5; a possible D gene is TRBD1 (5 bases). Trimming left V 5 bases short and J 5 bases short, with 18 bases between. The CDR3 spans 15 residues. From germline, CDR1 is MNHEY and CDR2 SMNVEV (reference sequence). The CDR3 sequence is CASSGRQSFRETQYF. The CDR3 coding sequence is TGTGCCAGCAGTGGAAGACAGTCTTTTAGGGAGACCCAGTACTTC.

The chain carries TRBV9 and TRBJ2-1; 12 bases are shared with TRBD1. This CDR3 has 19 amino acids. V lost 3 bases, J lost 6 bases, and 16 bases stayed unmatched. CDR1 and CDR2 from the germline V gene are SGDLS and YYNGEE. The DNA for the CDR3 is TGTGCCAGCAGCGGGGGGACAGGGGGCTCGAGTAGGCTAGTCAATGAGCAGTTCTTC. It encodes CASSGGTGGSSRLVNEQFF.

The rearrangement uses TRBV30 and TRBJ1-6; a possible D gene is TRBD1 (5 bases). Germline V lookup: CDR1 GTSNPN, CDR2 SVGIG (reference sequence). This CDR3 spans 14 amino acids. V was trimmed by 0 bases and J by 10 bases, leaving 13 bases between them. This CDR3 reads CAWSVGTLGSPLHF. The CDR3 bases are TGTGCCTGGAGTGTTGGGACTTTAGGATCACCCCTCCACTTT. Full variable domain (rest looked up from reference TRBV30 and TRBJ1-6): SQTIHQWPATLVQPVGSPLSLECTVEGTSNPNLYWYRQAAGRGLQLLFYSVGIGQISSEVPQNLSASRPQDRQFILSSKKLLLSDSGFYLCAWSVGTLGSPLHFGNGTRLTVT.

The CDR3 is CASGLGGRGDGYTF. In DNA form, the CDR3 reads TGTGCTAGTGGTTTGGGAGGTCGGGGAGATGGCTACACCTTC. This sequence joins TRBV12-5 and TRBJ1-2; the D is unclear. Between the trimmed V and J ends, which lost 1 base and 6 bases, there was a span of 12 bases. CDR1 and CDR2 from the germline V gene are LGHNT and FRNRAP. The CDR3 has 14 residues. Together with reference TRBV12-5 and TRBJ1-2, the CDR3 gives the full variable domain: DARVTQTPRHKVTEMGQEVTMRCQPILGHNTVFWYRQTMMQGLELLAYFRNRAPLDDSGMPKDRFSAEMPDATLATLKIQPSEPRDSAVYFCASGLGGRGDGYTFGSGTRLTVV.

V gene TRBV9 combines with J gene TRBJ2-2, with TRBD1 matching 7 bases. Germline trimming cut 2 bases from V and 6 bases from J; bases unmatched to any gene: 7. Germline V gene sequence: CDR1 SGDLS, CDR2 YYNGEE. This CDR3 spans 15 amino acids. The CDR3 DNA reads TGTGCCAGCAGCGTGATACAGGGGTGGGCCGGGGAGCTGTTTTTT. Translated: CASSVIQGWAGELFF. Together with reference TRBV9 and TRBJ2-2, the CDR3 gives the full variable domain: DSGVTQTPKHLITATGQRVTLRCSPRSGDLSVYWYQQSLDQGLQFLIQYYNGEERAKGNILERFSAQQFPDLHSELNLSSLELGDSALYFCASSVIQGWAGELFFGEGSRLTVL.

The V and J genes are TRBV15 and TRBJ2-7, with D possibly matching TRBD2 (6 bases). The germline V gene encodes CDR1 LNHNV and CDR2 YYDKDF (reference sequence). V lost 1 base and J lost 7, with 17 bases in between. This CDR3 contains 15 residues. The CDR3: CATSRGGLRSGEQYF. In DNA, the CDR3 is TGTGCCACCAGCAGAGGGGGACTCCGGTCGGGAGAGCAGTACTTC.

This chain connects TRBV15 to TRBJ2-1, with 7 bases fitting TRBD2. Germline V gives CDR1 LNHNV, CDR2 YYDKDF (reference sequence). This CDR3 is built from 14 residues. Germline trimming cut 2 bases from V and 9 bases from J; bases unmatched to any gene: 7. The CDR3 region has the DNA TGTGCCACCAGCAGAAAAGGACTAGTCGTTGAGCAGTTCTTC. Its translation is CATSRKGLVVEQFF.